Described below is a single TCR beta chain sequence and its context. What it recognizes is unknown. This sample was included in a study of response to subunit inactivated influenza vaccine. Overall study results and limits: The authors suggested that few new T cells are recruited per seasonal influenza vaccination.

One entry per CDR3 protein, called by TCRdb with MiXCR from the RT-PCR reads. The table lists 650,000 to 850,000 distinct CDR3 sequences, about 15% of them singletons. This clonotype was obtained from a man aged 45-65 years who received an inactivated influenza vaccine. Sequenced material: PBMCs from blood, taken 14 days before vaccination.

Here the CDR3 reads CSVEGRSNEKLFF. The CDR3 DNA reads TGCAGCGTTGAAGGGCGGTCTAATGAAAAACTGTTTTTT. The chain uses TRBV29-1 and TRBJ1-4, with D unresolved. V was pared by 1 base and J by 3 bases, with 6 bases between. The length of the CDR3 is 13 residues. Per germline, CDR1 SQVTM and CDR2 ANQGSEA.